This T cell receptor (beta chain) was sequenced during a study of T-cell reconstitution after alpha-beta-depleted transplantation in children. The TCRbeta library incorporated unique molecular identifiers. TCRdb independently ran MiXCR on the PCR reads; one entry per CDR3 protein. The profile shows roughly 400,000 distinct CDR3 sequences, roughly 22% of them singletons. This clonotype appeared a few times. The receptor was isolated from a human donor who donated a stem cell graft to a child with acute myeloid leukemia. The source material was PBMCs from the stem cell graft donor, sampled from the stem cell graft.

The CDR3 here is CASSELAGVGVYEQYF. CDR3 sequence (DNA): TGTGCCAGCAGTGAATTAGCGGGAGTTGGTGTCTACGAGCAGTACTTC. This sequence joins TRBV25-1 and TRBJ2-7; 9 bases fit TRBD2. V trimming: 1 base; J trimming: 3 bases; junction bases outside the gene matches: 7. The germline V gene has CDR1 MGHDK and CDR2 SYGVNS. The CDR3 has 16 amino acids.